The rows below give T cell receptor beta chains drawn from one sample of a study of CD8+ T cells in alopecia areata. Assay used: immunoSEQ multiplex PCR; TCRdb lists only in-frame clones, some missing. The sample carries some 220,000 clones, around three fifths recorded once. The input for sequencing was CD4+ T cells sorted from blood, taken at week 4, from a patient treated with tofacitinib. All receptors derive from a human donor with alopecia areata. CDR3s include the opening cysteine and the closing phenylalanine or tryptophan. D genes are given only for firm matches. Clone size, where shown, is once, few, many, or a class for clones that have expanded.

d_call clone_size j_call v_call cdr3_aa cdr3_nt
. . TRBJ2-3 TRBV25-1 CASSDGYTDTQYF TGTGCCAGCAGTGACGGGTACACAGATACGCAGTATTTT
TRBD1 few TRBJ2-3 TRBV18 CASSIDRDRATDTQYF TGTGCCAGCTCCATAGACCGGGACAGGGCCACAGATACGCAGTATTTT
. few TRBJ2-4 TRBV29-1 CSVAISVNIQYF TGCAGCGTAGCCATTTCGGTGAACATTCAGTACTTC
TRBD2 . TRBJ2-4 TRBV2 CATQGLVVAKNIQYF TGTGCCACCCAGGGACTAGTCGTAGCCAAAAACATTCAGTACTTC
TRBD1 few TRBJ2-4 TRBV30 CAWTDRENIQYF TGTGCCTGGACGGACAGGGAAAACATTCAGTACTTC
. . TRBJ1-2 TRBV19 CASSILPDNGYTF TGTGCCAGTAGTATCCTCCCAGATAATGGCTACACCTTC
. . TRBJ1-5 TRBV7-2 CASSLSGNQPQHF TGTGCCAGCAGCTTATCCGGAAATCAGCCCCAGCATTTT
. . TRBJ2-2 TRBV5-1 CASSFAQGSPNTGELFF TGCGCCAGCAGCTTTGCCCAGGGGTCCCCGAACACCGGGGAGCTGTTTTTT
. . TRBJ2-5 TRBV7-2 CASSFPGAETQYF TGTGCCAGCAGCTTTCCAGGGGCGGAGACCCAGTACTTC
. . TRBJ1-2 TRBV2 CASRMGINYGYTF TGTGCCAGCAGGATGGGTATTAACTATGGCTACACCTTC
. . TRBJ1-1 TRBV30 CACGQPEAFF TGTGCCTGTGGACAGCCTGAAGCTTTCTTT
TRBD2 few TRBJ2-1 TRBV18 CASSPLRSGGALGSYNEQFF TGTGCCAGCTCACCACTGAGAAGCGGGGGGGCCTTAGGTTCCTACAATGAGCAGTTCTTC
. once TRBJ1-1 TRBV29-1 CSVGMRQVRNTEAFF TGCAGCGTTGGCATGCGACAGGTCCGAAACACTGAAGCTTTCTTT
. . TRBJ1-2 TRBV29-1 CSVISRNYGYTF TGCAGCGTTATATCTCGGAACTATGGCTACACCTTC
TRBD1 few TRBJ2-3 TRBV5-1 CASSLDRVSTTDTQYF TGCGCCAGCAGCCTCGACAGGGTGTCCACCACAGATACGCAGTATTTT
TRBD1 few TRBJ2-1 TRBV19 CASQKTGGTNEQFF TGTGCCAGTCAAAAGACAGGGGGAACGAATGAGCAGTTCTTC
. . TRBJ1-2 TRBV2 CASSGQGLGGYTF TGTGCCAGCAGTGGCCAGGGCTTGGGGGGCTACACCTTC
TRBD1 . TRBJ1-1 TRBV14 CASSQEWRTGNAEAFF TGTGCCAGCAGCCAAGAATGGCGGACAGGGAACGCTGAAGCTTTCTTT
. . TRBJ2-7 TRBV7-2 CASSLEGPSSYEQYF TGTGCCAGCAGCTTGGAGGGACCTAGCTCCTACGAGCAGTACTTC
TRBD2 . TRBJ2-1 TRBV11-2 CASSFPGGALDEQFF TGTGCCAGCAGCTTCCCCGGGGGGGCCTTGGATGAGCAGTTCTTC
TRBD1 . TRBJ1-6 TRBV27 CASSSTGADSPLHF TGTGCCAGCAGTTCGACAGGGGCGGATTCACCCCTCCACTTT
. . TRBJ2-3 TRBV6-6 CASKGPTDTQYF TGTGCCAGCAAAGGACCCACAGATACGCAGTATTTT
. . TRBJ1-1 TRBV7-2 CASRADGMNTEAFF TGTGCCAGCAGGGCGGACGGCATGAACACTGAAGCTTTCTTT
. . TRBJ1-2 TRBV25-1 CASSEYRDGYTF TGTGCCAGCAGTGAATACAGAGATGGCTACACCTTC
. . TRBJ1-1 TRBV18 CASSPPGRANTEAFF TGTGCCAGCTCACCACCCGGCAGGGCGAACACTGAAGCTTTCTTT
TRBD2 once TRBJ2-7 TRBV27 CASSLSGGGISYEQYF TGTGCCAGCAGTTTATCTGGCGGGGGAATCTCCTACGAGCAGTACTTC
TRBD1 . TRBJ1-1 TRBV23-1 CASSPYRDRDFTEAFF TGCGCCAGCAGTCCATACCGGGACAGGGATTTTACTGAAGCTTTCTTT
. . TRBJ1-2 TRBV30 CAWTWGGSNGYTF TGTGCCTGGACCTGGGGGGGCAGCAATGGCTACACCTTC
TRBD1 . TRBJ2-1 TRBV7-2 CASSQTGVRHEQFF TGTGCCAGCAGCCAGACAGGGGTTCGGCATGAGCAGTTCTTC
. . TRBJ1-2 TRBV15 CATSREQGYGYTF TGTGCCACCAGCAGAGAACAGGGCTATGGCTACACCTTC
TRBD2 . TRBJ2-3 TRBV14 CASSQGLAGTQYF TGTGCCAGCAGCCAGGGACTAGCGGGGACGCAGTATTTT
TRBD1 once TRBJ1-2 TRBV25-1 CASSPMWTGVNGYTF TGTGCCAGCAGCCCCATGTGGACAGGGGTGAATGGCTACACCTTC
. . TRBJ1-2 TRBV15 CATAVDSNYGYTF TGTGCCACCGCTGTGGACTCTAACTATGGCTACACCTTC
. few TRBJ1-1 TRBV30 CACPRDSSAEAFF TGTGCCTGCCCCAGAGACAGCTCGGCTGAAGCTTTCTTT
. many TRBJ1-5 TRBV6-6 CASSSGQGNQPQHF TGTGCCAGCAGTTCGGGGCAGGGCAATCAGCCCCAGCATTTT
TRBD1 . TRBJ1-5 TRBV2 CASTWDSLNQPQHF TGTGCCAGCACCTGGGACAGCCTCAATCAGCCCCAGCATTTT
TRBD1 . TRBJ2-4 TRBV6-5 CASRGQGVDKNIQYF TGTGCCAGCAGAGGACAGGGGGTGGATAAAAACATTCAGTACTTC
. few TRBJ2-5 TRBV4-3 CASSQDGVRGTQYF TGCGCCAGCAGCCAAGACGGTGTCCGGGGGACCCAGTACTTC
. . TRBJ1-1 TRBV21-1 CARVRTGEAFF TGTGCCAGAGTTAGGACAGGTGAAGCTTTCTTT
TRBD1 few TRBJ1-6 TRBV29-1 CSVSETGTGNSPLHF TGCAGCGTAAGCGAAACCGGGACAGGAAATTCACCCCTCCACTTT
. once TRBJ2-7 TRBV2 CASSPTYSYEQYF TGTGCCAGCAGTCCGACATACTCCTACGAGCAGTACTTC
. . TRBJ1-5 TRBV9 CASSVSPGNNQPQHF TGTGCCAGCAGCGTAAGTCCAGGAAACAATCAGCCCCAGCATTTT
. . TRBJ1-1 TRBV29-1 CSVEGRASQRGAFF TGCAGCGTTGAAGGCCGGGCCAGCCAGAGGGGAGCTTTCTTT
. many TRBJ2-1 TRBV19 CASSIQGDHRNEQFF TGTGCCAGTAGTATACAGGGTGATCATCGGAATGAGCAGTTCTTC
. . TRBJ1-2 TRBV15 CATSRSLGSPFNYGYTF TGTGCCACCAGCAGGAGCTTGGGATCTCCTTTTAACTATGGCTACACCTTC
. . TRBJ1-1 TRBV6-6 CASMKGNTEAFF TGTGCCAGCATGAAGGGGAACACTGAAGCTTTCTTT
. few TRBJ2-1 TRBV10-3 CATRAGTEPYNEQFF TGTGCCACCAGGGCTGGGACCGAGCCGTACAATGAGCAGTTCTTC
. . TRBJ2-5 TRBV7-6 CASTLPRQTQYF TGTGCCAGCACCTTACCCCGGCAGACCCAGTACTTC